The entry that follows covers one T cell receptor (beta chain) sequence. Antigen: not known. This sample was taken from a study of T cell clones after liver transplantation. This CDR3 is built from 13 residues. With 3 bases removed from V and 5 bases from J, the gap between germline ends came to 7 bases. Germline CDR1 is LNHDA and CDR2 is SQIVND (reference sequence). Profiling relied on immunoSEQ multiplex PCR, and the TCRdb table lists in-frame clones only, not all of them. The table records 15,000 or so clones, nearly 95% of them present only once. Study findings and constraints: The donor-reactive repertoire was only partly measurable in a couple of subjects, lacking donor cells.

The source material was CD8+ T cells from blood, sampled before liver transplant. The source of this sequence is a human donor who received a liver transplant. V usage is TRBV19 and J usage is TRBJ1-4; D is possibly TRBD1 (5 bases). CDR3 region: CASSITGNEKLFF. The CDR3 DNA reads as TGTGCCAGTAGTATCACAGGCAATGAAAAACTGTTTTTT.